One and the same sample provided the 25 T cell receptor beta chains below, sequenced in a study of lymphopenia after photon versus proton radiotherapy. Sequencing used immunoSEQ multiplex PCR; TCRdb keeps in-frame clones, though not all of them. The repertoire holds some 20,000 clones, with 80% to 90% as singletons. The sample in question was peripheral blood, obtained from a patient treated with photon-based radiotherapy. The receptors come from a woman between 50 and 59 years old with pancreatic cancer.

The rearrangement links TRBV19 to TRBJ1-1; weak D call: TRBD1 (6 bases). This CDR3 spans 16 amino acids. CDR1 LNHDA and CDR2 SQIVND come from the germline V gene (reference sequence). Between the trimmed V and J ends, which lost 6 bases and 5 bases, there was a span of 22 bases. This CDR3 is CASRRPDRSTGTEAFF. The CDR3 bases are TGTGCCAGTAGACGTCCGGACAGATCAACGGGGACTGAAGCTTTCTTT.

The CDR3 sequence is CASGAGAYEQYF. For the CDR3, the DNA is TGTGCCAGCGGGGCAGGGGCCTACGAGCAGTACTTC. This rearrangement joins TRBV28 to TRBJ2-7, with D possibly TRBD1 on 6 matching bases. V lost 8 bases to trimming and J lost 2 bases, with 10 bases between them. This CDR3 has 12 residues. In germline, CDR1 is MDHEN, CDR2 SYDVKM.

This clone was observed a handful of times. The genes are TRBV19 and TRBJ1-2, with a possible D match to TRBD1 (6 bases). Germline V lookup: CDR1 LNHDA, CDR2 SQIVND (reference sequence). This CDR3 is built from 13 residues. Trimming stripped 6 bases from V and 4 bases from J, with 12 bases between. The CDR3 sequence is CASRWDTSYGYTF. In DNA, the CDR3 is TGTGCCAGTAGGTGGGACACCTCCTATGGCTACACCTTC. Full variable domain (missing parts from reference TRBV19 and TRBJ1-2): DGGITQSPKYLFRKEGQNVTLSCEQNLNHDAMYWYRQDPGQGLRLIYYSQIVNDFQKGDIAEGYSVSREKKESFPLTVTSAQKNPTAFYLCASRWDTSYGYTFGSGTRLTVV.

The rearrangement uses TRBV5-1 and TRBJ2-7, with D hard to call. Trimming left V 7 bases short and J 0 bases short, with 11 bases between. The CDR3 consists of 13 residues. CDR1 SGHRS and CDR2 YFSETQ come from the germline V gene. The CDR3 loop is CASSMASSYEQYF. As DNA, the CDR3 is TGCGCCAGCTCGATGGCTAGCTCCTACGAGCAGTACTTC. The whole variable domain, remainder taken from reference TRBV5-1 and TRBJ2-7, is KAGVTQTPRYLIKTRGQQVTLSCSPISGHRSVSWYQQTPGQGLQFLFEYFSETQRNKGNFPGRFSGRQFSNSRSEMNVSTLELGDSALYLCASSMASSYEQYFGPGTRLTVT.

Notes on this clone: At the DNA level, this CDR3 is encoded by other sequences in the same sample as well. This chain uses TRBV5-1 with TRBJ2-2; D possibly corresponds to TRBD1 (6 bases). Trimming cost V 5 bases and J 6 bases, with 14 bases left between them. Germline values: CDR1 SGHRS, CDR2 YFSETQ. This CDR3 contains 14 residues. The CDR3 here is CASSSQGWAGELFF. DNA of the CDR3: TGCGCCAGCAGTAGTCAGGGGTGGGCCGGGGAGCTGTTTTTT.

The rearrangement uses TRBV6-5 and TRBJ2-1; 11 nucleotides align to TRBD1. Germline V gene data show CDR1 as MNHEY and CDR2 as SVGAGI. The ends lost 2 bases at V and 12 bases at J; junction bases unmatched: 9. This CDR3 is built from 15 residues. The CDR3 DNA reads TGTGCCAGCAGTTACGGACAGGGGGCCCCGTCGGGGCAGTTCTTC. As protein: CASSYGQGAPSGQFF.

The chain couples TRBV6-5 to TRBJ2-1; no reliable D call. Germline V gene lookup returns CDR1 MNHEY and CDR2 SVGAGI. Trimming cost V 3 bases and J 7 bases, with 7 bases left between them. The CDR3 is 12 residues long. DNA of the CDR3: TGTGCCAGCAGTTATGGGCAGAATGAGCAGTTCTTC. It translates to CASSYGQNEQFF.

The V call is TRBV28, the J call TRBJ1-2; no clear D. The CDR3 covers 13 residues. The V and J ends lost 7 bases and 7 bases respectively, with 16 bases between them. The germline V gene encodes CDR1 MDHEN and CDR2 SYDVKM. The CDR3 region has the DNA TGTGCCAGCACCCTCCGTGGAGGGTCTGGCTACACCTTC. Amino acids: CASTLRGGSGYTF.

The gene calls are TRBV29-1 and TRBJ2-3; 13 nucleotides match TRBD2. The CDR3 covers 18 residues. Looked up from germline, CDR1 is SQVTM and CDR2 is ANQGSEA. Unmatched junction bases numbered 18, after V lost 6 bases and J lost 6 bases. The DNA of the CDR3 is TGCAGCGTGTTGGGACTAGCGGGAAAAGGAGGGAGGGAGGATACGCAGTATTTT. This sequence encodes CSVLGLAGKGGREDTQYF.

Concerning this clone itself: The junction departs from the called germline gene at one end, perhaps through a read error. The chain joins TRBV5-4 to TRBJ2-7; no firm D call. The CDR3 contains 12 residues. Germline lookup yields CDR1 SGHNT and CDR2 YYREEE (reference sequence). CDR3 sequence (DNA): TGCGCCAGCAGCCAAGCCCAGCCCGAGCAGTACTTC. Residues: CASSQAQPEQYF.

This rearrangement joins TRBV6-5 to TRBJ2-7; possible D gene TRBD1, 5 bases. The germline V gene has CDR1 MNHEY and CDR2 SVGAGI. The CDR3 is made up of 13 amino acids. Trimming stripped 8 bases from V and 2 bases from J, with 13 bases between. The CDR3 region is CASVADTTYEQYF. CDR3 coding DNA: TGTGCCAGCGTGGCGGACACAACCTACGAGCAGTACTTC.

The chain joins TRBV5-4 to TRBJ2-7, with D maybe TRBD1 (6 bases). The germline V gene encodes CDR1 SGHNT and CDR2 YYREEE (reference sequence). Trimming took 10 bases from V and 1 from J, leaving 24 bases between them. The CDR3 totals 16 residues. The CDR3 coding sequence is TGTGCCTCTGGTACAGGGCCGACCCTATTATCCTACGAGCAGTACTTC. Translated, it gives CASGTGPTLLSYEQYF.

The J gene is TRBJ2-1, the V gene TRBV28, with D possibly being TRBD1 (6 bases). Germline-derived CDR1 and CDR2 are MDHEN and SYDVKM. The CDR3 is 18 residues long. V was clipped by 3 bases and J by 3 bases, with 21 bases between them. DNA for the CDR3: TGTGCCAGCAGTTTCGCCCCAGACGGACAGACAGACTACAATGAGCAGTTCTTC. This encodes CASSFAPDGQTDYNEQFF.

This chain links TRBV27 with TRBJ2-7; D is unclear. CDR3 length equals 14 residues. Deletions cut 4 bases from V and 0 bases from J, with 10 bases between. Germline loops: CDR1 MNHEY, CDR2 SMNVEV (reference sequence). The CDR3 spells CASSYGVSSYEQYF. DNA of the CDR3: TGTGCCAGCAGTTACGGCGTCAGCTCCTACGAGCAGTACTTC.

The chain has TRBV20-1 and TRBJ2-1, with no clear D. Germline lookup yields CDR1 DFQATT and CDR2 SNEGSKA (reference sequence). The ends were cut back, 6 bases at V and 5 bases at J, with 5 bases in the middle. The CDR3 covers 10 residues. The CDR3 coding sequence is TGCAGTGCGGAGAACAATGAGCAGTTCTTC. Translation: CSAENNEQFF.

V and J are TRBV7-9 and TRBJ2-7; TRBD1 matches 7 bases. Germline V CDR1 and CDR2: SEHNR, FQNEAQ (reference sequence). This CDR3 spans 15 amino acids. The J segment lost 3 bases and the V segment lost 4 bases, leaving 9 bases of the junction unmatched. CDR3 protein: CASSSDGTDHYEQYF. The CDR3 coding sequence is TGTGCCAGCAGCTCAGACGGGACAGACCACTACGAGCAGTACTTC.

This clone was recorded only once. The chain combines TRBV5-6 with TRBJ2-7; D possibly corresponds to TRBD2 (5 bases). CDR1 SGHDT and CDR2 YYEEEE come from the germline V gene. Between the trimmed V and J ends, which lost 5 bases and 3 bases, there was a span of 12 bases. The CDR3 runs to 13 residues. The CDR3 loop reads CASSRGSIYEQYF. CDR3 coding DNA: TGTGCCAGCAGTCGGGGATCCATCTACGAGCAGTACTTC.

This clone is termed medium-sized. The genes are TRBV27 and TRBJ1-5; D call uncertain. Germline CDR1 is MNHEY and CDR2 is SMNVEV (reference sequence). V was trimmed by 4 bases and J by 2 bases, leaving 15 bases between them. This CDR3 is built from 16 residues. Written as DNA, the CDR3 is TGTGCCAGCAGTTCAACCGTCTCGAGGGGCAATCAGCCCCAGCATTTT. It specifies CASSSTVSRGNQPQHF.

The chain links TRBV5-1 to TRBJ1-6, with D possibly being TRBD1 (5 bases). CDR3 length: 15 residues. Germline loops: CDR1 SGHRS, CDR2 YFSETQ. Trimming removed 0 bases at V and 8 bases at J, with 12 bases between. This chain's CDR3 is CASSLAGQGYSPLHF. The CDR3 nucleotides are TGCGCCAGCAGCTTGGCCGGGCAGGGATATTCACCCCTCCACTTT.

The V gene is TRBV7-6, the J gene TRBJ2-3; TRBD2 matches at 7 bases. Germline trimming cut 3 bases from V and 4 bases from J; bases unmatched to any gene: 7. The CDR3 has 15 amino acids. Germline CDR1 SGHVS, CDR2 FNYEAQ. CDR3 loop: CASSFYGRSPDTQYF. The CDR3 nucleotides are TGTGCCAGCAGCTTTTACGGGAGGTCCCCAGATACGCAGTATTTT.

This chain connects TRBV4-3 to TRBJ2-1; D perhaps matches TRBD2 (5 bases). The V gene's germline CDR1 is LGHNA and CDR2 YSLEER. The CDR3 length is 14 residues. With 0 bases removed from V and 9 bases from J, the gap between germline ends came to 12 bases. The CDR3 coding sequence is TGCGCCAGCAGCCAAGATTCCGGGGAAGGTGAGCAGTTCTTC. Its protein product is CASSQDSGEGEQFF.

The chain joins TRBV19 to TRBJ1-1, with 7 bases aligning to TRBD1. The CDR3 consists of 14 residues. The germline CDR1 and CDR2 sequences are LNHDA and SQIVND (reference sequence). J lost 2 bases, V lost 3 bases, and 3 bases had no gene match. The CDR3 is CASSISGGNTEAFF. CDR3 DNA sequence: TGTGCCAGTAGTATCTCAGGGGGTAACACTGAAGCTTTCTTT.

The gene calls are TRBV5-5 and TRBJ1-4; TRBD1 is a possible D gene (5 bases). Trimming took 4 bases from V and 5 from J, leaving 18 bases between them. Germline-derived CDR1 and CDR2 are SGHKS and YYEKEE (reference sequence). The CDR3 covers 16 residues. The DNA of the CDR3 is TGTGCCAGCAGCGCGGAATTCCGGGACGGGAATGAAAAACTGTTTTTT. Translating it yields CASSAEFRDGNEKLFF.

This chain uses TRBV7-2 with TRBJ2-7, with 10 bases aligning to TRBD1. The V gene's germline CDR1 is SGHTA and CDR2 FQGNSA. The ends lost 3 bases at V and 2 bases at J; junction bases unmatched: 4. This CDR3 has 15 amino acids. The CDR3 bases are TGTGCCAGCAGCTTCACGGGACAGGGGCCCTACGAGCAGTACTTC. It yields the protein CASSFTGQGPYEQYF.

V is TRBV29-1 and J is TRBJ1-3, with no clear D. Deletions cut 1 base from V and 2 bases from J, with 6 bases between. Per the germline V gene, CDR1 is SQVTM and CDR2 is ANQGSEA. This CDR3 has 13 residues. This chain's CDR3 is CSVEGQAGNTIYF. Written as DNA, the CDR3 is TGCAGCGTTGAAGGGCAGGCTGGAAACACCATATATTTT.